The 22 T cell receptor beta chains below all came from one sample that was sequenced in a study of cytotoxic CD8 clonotypes in ibrutinib-treated CLL. Measured with immunoSEQ multiplex PCR; TCRdb has only the in-frame clones, and not every one. The sample has about 140,000 clones; more than 85% are singletons. The specimen was PBMCs, collected after 12 months of ibrutinib treatment. Source of these receptors: a human donor with chronic lymphocytic leukemia.

The CDR3: CSARDRGPNEQFF. CDR3 in DNA: TGCAGCGCCCGGGACAGGGGTCCGAATGAGCAGTTCTTC. The rearrangement joins TRBV29-1 to TRBJ2-1; 10 bases align to TRBD1. Germline V gene lookup returns CDR1 SQVTM and CDR2 ANQGSEA. J was trimmed by 7 bases and V by 7 bases; bases with no gene match: 7. The CDR3 length is 13 residues.

This chain connects TRBV27 to TRBJ2-7, with D maybe TRBD1 (5 bases). Germline CDR1 reads MNHEY; CDR2 reads SMNVEV (reference sequence). The CDR3 runs to 14 residues. V lost 2 bases and J 0 bases, leaving 8 bases between the germline ends. The CDR3 nucleotides read TGTGCCAGCAGTTTACGACAGACCTCCTACGAGCAGTACTTC. The encoded protein is CASSLRQTSYEQYF.

This clone was seen a handful of times. The rearrangement links TRBV18 to TRBJ1-2; D not certain. The CDR3 contains 13 residues. In germline, CDR1 is KGHSH, CDR2 LQKENI. The V and J ends lost 0 bases and 2 bases respectively, with 4 bases between them. The CDR3 is CASSPPQNYGYTF. The CDR3 DNA sequence: TGTGCCAGCTCACCACCCCAGAACTATGGCTACACCTTC.

The V gene is TRBV10-3, the J gene TRBJ1-5; D is ambiguous. The germline V gene encodes CDR1 ENHRY and CDR2 SYGVKD. Trimming took off 0 bases at V and 4 bases at J, with 13 bases between the two ends. This CDR3 has 16 amino acids. Here the CDR3 reads CAISESGWGDNQPQHF. The CDR3 coding sequence is TGTGCCATCAGTGAGTCGGGGTGGGGTGATAATCAGCCCCAGCATTTT.

CDR3 region: CASSEAASGGERYEQYF. The CDR3 DNA sequence: TGTGCCAGCAGTGAAGCGGCGTCGGGCGGGGAACGATACGAGCAGTACTTC. V usage is TRBV6-1 and J usage is TRBJ2-7; D may be TRBD2 (6 bases). Between the trimmed V and J ends, which lost 0 bases and 4 bases, there was a span of 19 bases. CDR3 length: 17 residues. CDR1 and CDR2 (germline): MNHNS, SASEGT.

V usage is TRBV27 and J usage is TRBJ2-7, with D possibly being TRBD2 (6 bases). The V and J ends lost 3 bases and 5 bases respectively, with 14 bases between them. CDR1 and CDR2 from the germline V gene are MNHEY and SMNVEV (reference sequence). This CDR3 spans 14 amino acids. In DNA, the CDR3 is TGTGCCAGCAGTTTCGGCAGGGAGGTGGACGAGCAGTACTTC. This sequence encodes CASSFGREVDEQYF.

CDR3 nucleotides: TGCAGCGCCCTGGACCCCGAGGTTGAGCGAATTAATGGCTACACCTTC. Translation: CSALDPEVERINGYTF. The chain links TRBV29-1 to TRBJ1-2, with D hard to call. The germline gives CDR1 SQVTM, CDR2 ANQGSEA. The CDR3 is made up of 16 amino acids. The germline V and J ends were trimmed by 7 bases and 6 bases, with 27 bases remaining between them.

The chain carries TRBV7-8 and TRBJ2-1, with 10 bases aligning to TRBD1. The V and J ends lost 7 bases and 6 bases, in that order; junction bases with no gene match: 6. The CDR3 spans 14 residues. Per germline, CDR1 SGHVS and CDR2 FQNEAQ. As DNA, the CDR3 is TGTGCCAGCACCCCCAGGACAGGGGGCAATGAGCAGTTCTTC. Encoded protein: CASTPRTGGNEQFF.

This clone appeared a single time. This sequence joins TRBV5-1 and TRBJ2-1, with 8 nucleotides matching TRBD2. This CDR3 region has 17 residues. V dropped 4 bases and J dropped 7; count of bases not matched to a gene: 16. CDR1 and CDR2 (germline): SGHRS, YFSETQ. The CDR3 spells CASSPAGLGSGRNEQFF. The CDR3 nucleotides read TGCGCCAGCAGCCCTGCGGGACTAGGAAGTGGAAGGAATGAGCAGTTCTTC.

The rearrangement links TRBV9 to TRBJ2-7, with D perhaps TRBD2 (6 bases). This CDR3 has 15 residues. Trimming took 0 bases from V and 2 from J, leaving 12 bases between them. Germline lookup yields CDR1 SGDLS and CDR2 YYNGEE. The CDR3 DNA is TGTGCCAGCAGCGTAGGGAGGGCTGCTACCTACGAGCAGTACTTC. It specifies CASSVGRAATYEQYF.

This clone was counted between two and nine times. The chain joins TRBV5-4 to TRBJ2-5; tentatively, D is TRBD1 (6 bases). The CDR3 runs to 14 residues. Germline lookup yields CDR1 SGHNT and CDR2 YYREEE (reference sequence). Trimming took off 0 bases at V and 2 bases at J, with 8 bases between the two ends. The CDR3 protein is CASSLGTAQETQYF. As DNA, the CDR3 is TGTGCCAGCAGCTTGGGGACAGCGCAAGAGACCCAGTACTTC.

This clone has just one count. The rearrangement joins TRBV29-1 to TRBJ2-7, with 8 bases that match TRBD2. This CDR3 has 12 amino acids. From germline, CDR1 is SQVTM and CDR2 ANQGSEA. The trim removed 5 bases at V and 3 bases at J, leaving 3 bases unmatched. CDR3 protein: CSVSGRGYEQYF. The CDR3 nucleotides read TGCAGCGTTAGCGGGAGAGGCTACGAGCAGTACTTC.

The chain couples TRBV7-2 to TRBJ1-2, with a possible D match to TRBD1 (6 bases). The germline CDR1 and CDR2 sequences are SGHTA and FQGNSA. The CDR3 runs 13 residues. Trimming pared 1 base from V and 8 bases from J, leaving 11 bases between. The CDR3 DNA reads TGTGCCAGCAGCTTAGATTACGGGGGCGGCTACACCTTC. Protein product: CASSLDYGGGYTF.

The V call is TRBV28, the J call TRBJ1-4; 10 nucleotides agree with TRBD1. Germline CDR1 reads MDHEN; CDR2 reads SYDVKM. V dropped 6 bases and J dropped 7; count of bases not matched to a gene: 8. The CDR3 is made up of 15 amino acids. CDR3 amino acids: CASRPTGTGVEKLFF. CDR3 DNA: TGTGCCAGCAGACCCACCGGGACAGGGGTTGAAAAACTGTTTTTT.

The chain combines TRBV19 with TRBJ2-2; D is tentatively TRBD1 or TRBD2 (5 bases each). The CDR3 contains 16 residues. In germline, CDR1 is LNHDA, CDR2 SQIVND (reference sequence). The germline V and J ends were trimmed by 6 bases and 0 bases, with 14 bases remaining between them. CDR3 region: CASRGPGPTNTGELFF. CDR3 coding DNA: TGTGCCAGTAGGGGACCGGGACCGACGAACACCGGGGAGCTGTTTTTT.

This chain links TRBV11-1 with TRBJ2-3, with D tentatively TRBD1 or TRBD2 (5 bases each). CDR1 is SGHAT and CDR2 is FQDESV in the germline V gene (reference sequence). V dropped 5 bases and J dropped 2 bases, with 14 bases sitting between them. CDR3 size: 15 residues. CDR3 protein: CASSRRDGDTDTQYF. In DNA, the CDR3 is TGTGCCAGCAGCCGCCGGGACGGAGACACAGATACGCAGTATTTT.

A remark on this clone: This sample includes further DNA sequences coding for the same CDR3. This chain connects TRBV28 to TRBJ1-2, with D perhaps matching TRBD1 (5 bases). With 3 bases removed from V and 5 bases from J, the gap between germline ends came to 7 bases. This CDR3 spans 12 amino acids. Germline loops: CDR1 MDHEN, CDR2 SYDVKM. The CDR3 nucleotides are TGTGCCAGCAGTTTTGGGGGTTATGGCTACACCTTC. Its translation is CASSFGGYGYTF.

V is TRBV27 and J is TRBJ2-2; D ambiguous. Trimming shortened V by 2 bases and J by 4 bases, and 8 bases separated the two germline ends. The CDR3 is made up of 14 amino acids. Germline loops: CDR1 MNHEY, CDR2 SMNVEV (reference sequence). The CDR3 reads CASSLPSSTGELFF. The CDR3 coding sequence is TGTGCCAGCAGTTTACCCTCCTCCACCGGGGAGCTGTTTTTT.

The CDR3 loop is CATSRDLVSNEQFF. DNA of the CDR3: TGTGCCACCAGCAGAGATCTAGTCTCGAATGAGCAGTTCTTC. The chain combines TRBV15 with TRBJ2-1, with D uncertain. Deletions cut 0 bases from V and 7 bases from J, with 10 bases between. The CDR3 loop spans 14 amino acids. Germline V lookup: CDR1 LNHNV, CDR2 YYDKDF (reference sequence).

The chain has TRBV28 and TRBJ1-2, with D possibly matching TRBD1 (5 bases). CDR3 size: 12 residues. Germline assignment: CDR1 MDHEN and CDR2 SYDVKM. V was shortened by 11 bases and J by 3 bases, with 13 bases between the two germline ends. Written as DNA, the CDR3 is TGTGCCGGCTTCAGGGTTCACTATGGCTACACCTTC. The encoded protein is CAGFRVHYGYTF.

The CDR3 loop is CASSLPPGQGNSNEQYF. For the CDR3, the DNA is TGTGCCAGCAGTTTACCGCCCGGACAGGGGAATTCTAACGAGCAGTACTTC. The chain uses TRBV28 and TRBJ2-7, with TRBD1 matching over 9 bases. The germline gives CDR1 MDHEN, CDR2 SYDVKM. The ends lost 2 bases at V and 5 bases at J; junction bases unmatched: 13. The CDR3 consists of 17 residues.

The rearrangement joins TRBV28 to TRBJ1-1, with 8 bases fitting TRBD1. The CDR3 covers 13 residues. V gave up 8 bases and J gave up 11 bases; unmatched junction bases: 13. CDR1 is MDHEN and CDR2 is SYDVKM in the germline V gene. Here the CDR3 reads CASVPDGNRGAFF. The CDR3 DNA sequence: TGTGCCAGCGTCCCGGACGGGAACAGGGGGGCTTTCTTT.